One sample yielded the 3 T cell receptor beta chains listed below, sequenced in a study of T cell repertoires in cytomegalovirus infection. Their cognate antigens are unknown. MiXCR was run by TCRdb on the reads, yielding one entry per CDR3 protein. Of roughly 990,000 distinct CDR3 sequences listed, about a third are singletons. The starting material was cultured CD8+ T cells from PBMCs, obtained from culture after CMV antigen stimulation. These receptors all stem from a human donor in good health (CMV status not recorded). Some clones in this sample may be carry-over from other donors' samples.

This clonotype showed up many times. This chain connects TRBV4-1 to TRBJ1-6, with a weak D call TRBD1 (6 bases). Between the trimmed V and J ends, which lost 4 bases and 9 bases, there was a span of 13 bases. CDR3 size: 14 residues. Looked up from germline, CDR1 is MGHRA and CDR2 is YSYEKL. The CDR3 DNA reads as TGCGCCAGCAGCCCTCCGGGGGCAGGTTCACCCCTCCACTTT. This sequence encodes CASSPPGAGSPLHF.

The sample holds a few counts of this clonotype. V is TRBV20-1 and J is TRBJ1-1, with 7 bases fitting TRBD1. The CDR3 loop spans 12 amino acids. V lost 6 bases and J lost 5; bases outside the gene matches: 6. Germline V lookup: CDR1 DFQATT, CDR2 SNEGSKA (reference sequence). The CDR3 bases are TGCAGTGCGCGGGACAGATATACTGAAGCTTTCTTT. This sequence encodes CSARDRYTEAFF.

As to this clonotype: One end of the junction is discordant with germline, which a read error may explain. CDR3 DNA sequence: TGTGTCAGCAGCCTCTCCCGGACAGGGGGAGATATGCAGTATTTT. Its protein is CVSSLSRTGGDMQYF. The V and J genes are TRBV7-6 and TRBJ2-3; 10 bases align to TRBD1. The CDR3 runs 15 residues. Looked up from germline, CDR1 is SGHVS and CDR2 is FNYEAQ. Full variable domain (outside the CDR3, taken from reference TRBV7-6 and TRBJ2-3): GAGVSQSPRYKVTKRGQDVALRCDPISGHVSLYWYRQALGQGPEFLTYFNYEAQQDKSGLPNDRFSAERPEGSISTLTIQRTEQRDSAMYRCVSSLSRTGGDMQYFGPGTRLTVL.